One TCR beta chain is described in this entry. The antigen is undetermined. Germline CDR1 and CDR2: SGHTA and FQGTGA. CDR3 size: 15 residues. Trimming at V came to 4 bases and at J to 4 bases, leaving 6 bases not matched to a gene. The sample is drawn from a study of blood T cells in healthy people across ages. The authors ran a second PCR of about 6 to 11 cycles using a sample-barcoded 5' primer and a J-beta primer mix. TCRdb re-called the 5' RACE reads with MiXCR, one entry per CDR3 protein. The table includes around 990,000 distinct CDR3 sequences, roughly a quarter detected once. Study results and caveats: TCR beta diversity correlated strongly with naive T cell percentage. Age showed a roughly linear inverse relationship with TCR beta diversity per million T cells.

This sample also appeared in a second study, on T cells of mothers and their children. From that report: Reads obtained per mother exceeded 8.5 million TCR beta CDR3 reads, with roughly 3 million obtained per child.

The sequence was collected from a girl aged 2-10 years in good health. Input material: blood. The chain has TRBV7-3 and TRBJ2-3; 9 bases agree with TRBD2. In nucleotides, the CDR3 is TGTGCCAGCAGCTCCGCGGGAGGGCGGGCAGATACGCAGTATTTT. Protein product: CASSSAGGRADTQYF. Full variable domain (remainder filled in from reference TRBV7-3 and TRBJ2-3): GAGVSQTPSNKVTEKGKYVELRCDPISGHTALYWYRQSLGQGPEFLIYFQGTGAADDSGLPNDRFFAVRPEGSVSTLKIQRTERGDSAVYLCASSSAGGRADTQYFGPGTRLTVL.